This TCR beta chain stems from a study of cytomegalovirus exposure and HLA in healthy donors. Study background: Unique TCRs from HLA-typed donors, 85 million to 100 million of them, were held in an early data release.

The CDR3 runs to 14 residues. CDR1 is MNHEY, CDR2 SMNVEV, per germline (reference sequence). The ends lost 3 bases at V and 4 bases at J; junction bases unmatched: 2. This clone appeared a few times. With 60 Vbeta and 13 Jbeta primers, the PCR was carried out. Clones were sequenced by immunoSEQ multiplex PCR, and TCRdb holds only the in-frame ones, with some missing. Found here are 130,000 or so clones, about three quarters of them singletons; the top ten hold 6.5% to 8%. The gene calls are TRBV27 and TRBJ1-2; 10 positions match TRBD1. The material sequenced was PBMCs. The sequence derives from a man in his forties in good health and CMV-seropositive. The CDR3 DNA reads TGTGCCAGCAGTTTCAGGACAGGGGGCTATGGCTACACCTTC. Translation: CASSFRTGGYGYTF.